The following is a T cell receptor beta chain sequence with its context. What it recognizes is unknown. The CDR3 is cut off 3 residues early in the read; its end comes from the germline J gene. The data belong to a study of T cells in women clearing cervical HPV infection. Findings and caveats of the study: TRBV6-7 relative abundance averaged about 0.11% in cases and approximately 0.15% in controls.

immunoSEQ multiplex PCR used an average of around 1,200 ng genomic DNA. Method: immunoSEQ multiplex PCR; TCRdb's copy keeps in-frame clones and lacks some. The data show 15,000 to 20,000 clones, and the top ten clones hold 5.5% to 8%. The germline CDR1 and CDR2 sequences are SGHKS and YYEKEE (reference sequence). Trimming took 0 bases from V and 5 from J, leaving 9 bases between them. This CDR3 spans 15 amino acids. The clonotype comes from a woman aged 18-70 years with a cervical HPV16 infection that either progressed to CIN3+ or cleared (not recorded which). The source material was blood buffy coat. V usage is TRBV5-5 and J usage is TRBJ1-6; D remains ambiguous. CDR3 bases read: TGTGCCAGCAGCTTGGGGCCGTCGAATAATTCACCC. This encodes CASSLGPSNNSP. The CDR3 reads in full as CASSLGPSNNSPLHF.